The next 11 T cell receptor beta chains were all read from a single sample in a study of shared clonotypes between healthy human individuals. The repertoire was sequenced with immunoSEQ multiplex PCR; TCRdb's copy has only in-frame clones and lacks some. The data contain over a million clones, about 84% of them singletons. Sequencing used memory CD4+ T cells from PBMCs. As to subset: CD45RA-negative fraction. All receptors come from a man aged 18-30 years in good health. Some clones in this sample may be carry-over from other donors' samples.

This clone showed up just once. J is TRBJ1-3 and V is TRBV7-2; 7 bases fit TRBD1. This CDR3 contains 17 residues. CDR1 is SGHTA and CDR2 is FQGNSA in the germline V gene. J was trimmed by 0 bases and V by 5 bases; bases with no gene match: 10. The CDR3 here is CASSPRSPGGSGNTIYF. As DNA, the CDR3 is TGTGCCAGCAGCCCGAGATCCCCAGGGGGCTCTGGAAACACCATATATTTT.

The J gene is TRBJ1-1, the V gene TRBV5-1, with TRBD1 matching over 8 bases. V trimming: 4 bases; J trimming: 1 base; junction bases outside the gene matches: 6. Germline V gene lookup returns CDR1 SGHRS and CDR2 YFSETQ. This CDR3 is 15 amino acids long. In DNA, the CDR3 is TGCGCCAGCAGCGACCCAGGGGGCCCGAACACTGAAGCTTTCTTT. Residues: CASSDPGGPNTEAFF.

The genes are TRBV27 and TRBJ2-1, with 10 bases aligning to TRBD2. V was pared by 5 bases and J by 5 bases, with 9 bases of the junction left unmatched. This CDR3 has 16 residues. Germline V CDR1 and CDR2: MNHEY, SMNVEV (reference sequence). The CDR3 is CASSAIRTSGNNEQFF. In DNA, the CDR3 is TGTGCCAGCAGTGCCATCAGGACTAGCGGTAACAATGAGCAGTTCTTC.

This clone occurred a few times. Other DNA sequences in this specimen translate into the identical CDR3. The rearrangement joins TRBV6-5 to TRBJ2-5, with no clear D. V was cut by 5 bases and J by 2 bases, with 6 bases left in between. CDR1 and CDR2 (germline): MNHEY, SVGAGI. The CDR3 has 12 residues. The CDR3 sequence: CASSRPQETQYF. CDR3 nucleotides: TGTGCCAGCAGTCGACCGCAAGAGACCCAGTACTTC.

This clone was found a few times. V is TRBV19 and J is TRBJ1-2; unclear D gene. Per germline, CDR1 LNHDA and CDR2 SQIVND (reference sequence). V was clipped by 3 bases and J by 4 bases, with 9 bases between them. CDR3 length: 13 residues. CDR3 sequence reads: CASSMGGGYGYTF. In DNA form, the CDR3 reads TGTGCCAGTAGTATGGGCGGAGGCTATGGCTACACCTTC.

CDR3 amino acids: CASSLSRTPSGYTF. In DNA form, the CDR3 reads TGTGCCAGCAGTTTAAGCCGAACGCCGTCGGGCTACACCTTC. V is TRBV28 and J is TRBJ1-2; D remains ambiguous. The CDR3 sequence is 14 residues long. V lost 2 bases and J 8 bases, leaving 15 bases between the germline ends. Germline CDR1 reads MDHEN; CDR2 reads SYDVKM.

In this sample, this clone turned up a few times. This CDR3 is also generated by other DNA sequences in the sample. The chain has TRBV27 and TRBJ1-5; D might be TRBD1 (5 bases). The V gene lost 2 bases and the J gene lost 7 bases, with 9 bases spanning the gap. This CDR3 region has 13 residues. Germline loops: CDR1 MNHEY, CDR2 SMNVEV (reference sequence). CDR3 in amino acids: CASSLQGRQPQHF. The CDR3 bases are TGTGCCAGCAGTTTACAGGGTAGACAGCCCCAGCATTTT.

The chain combines TRBV28 with TRBJ2-3; D is undetermined. Trimming removed 5 bases from V and 4 bases from J, with 10 bases in between. This CDR3 comprises 13 residues. In germline, CDR1 is MDHEN, CDR2 SYDVKM. The CDR3 nucleotides are TGTGCCAGCAGTCCTTCAGGCCCAGATACGCAGTATTTT. Its protein is CASSPSGPDTQYF.

As to this clone: Since a much larger clone is just one base distant, this may be a read error. Other DNA sequences in the sample encode the same CDR3. The chain links TRBV28 to TRBJ1-5; TRBD1 is a possible D gene (5 bases). This CDR3 has 16 residues. Germline assignment: CDR1 MDHEN and CDR2 SYDVKM. CDR3 bases: TGCGCCAGTACGAGAGGGACTTTCCTCAGCAATCAGCCCCAGCATTTT. Its translation is CASTRGTFLSNQPQHF.

V is TRBV28 and J is TRBJ1-1; the match to TRBD1 covers 7 bases. V gave up 7 bases and J gave up 1 base; unmatched junction bases: 18. The CDR3 totals 18 residues. The germline V gene encodes CDR1 MDHEN and CDR2 SYDVKM. The CDR3 DNA reads TGTGCCAGCACCGACCCTACCCGGGACAGAGGACGGAACACTGAAGCTTTCTTT. Amino acid sequence: CASTDPTRDRGRNTEAFF.

This clone appeared many times. CDR3 nucleotide sequence: TGCAGCGTTTCTTCTAGCGGGGCCACAGATACGCAGTATTTT. Amino acids: CSVSSSGATDTQYF. The V call is TRBV29-1, the J call TRBJ2-3, with 9 bases fitting TRBD2. CDR3 size: 14 residues. The germline V gene has CDR1 SQVTM and CDR2 ANQGSEA. The ends lost 5 bases at V and 2 bases at J; junction bases unmatched: 5.